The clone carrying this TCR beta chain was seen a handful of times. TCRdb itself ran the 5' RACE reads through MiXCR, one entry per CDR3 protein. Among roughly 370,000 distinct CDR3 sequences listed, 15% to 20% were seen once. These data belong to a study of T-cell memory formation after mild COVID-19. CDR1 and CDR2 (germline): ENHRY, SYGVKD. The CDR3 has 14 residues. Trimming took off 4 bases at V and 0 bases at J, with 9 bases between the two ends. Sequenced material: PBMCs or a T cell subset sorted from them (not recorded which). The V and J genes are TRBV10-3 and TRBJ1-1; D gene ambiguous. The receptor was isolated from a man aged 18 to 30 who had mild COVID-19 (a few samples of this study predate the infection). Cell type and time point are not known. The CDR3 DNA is TGTGCCATCAGTGTAAGGGAGATGAACACTGAAGCTTTCTTT. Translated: CAISVREMNTEAFF.